Described below is a single T cell receptor (beta chain) sequence and its context. Measured with immunoSEQ multiplex PCR; TCRdb has only the in-frame clones, and not every one. The table includes approximately 52,000 clones, approximately 89% detected once. Sample time point: cycle 4 day 1 (C4D1), after 5 to 7 weeks of nivolumab. Every patient was affected by relapse after autologous stem cell transplantation, while exposure to brentuximab vedotin was not uniform. This sample was taken from a study of PD-1 blockade in classical Hodgkin lymphoma. The V and J ends lost 4 bases and 5 bases, in that order; junction bases with no gene match: 7. The CDR3 is 15 amino acids. The germline CDR1 and CDR2 sequences are ENHRY and SYGVKD.

This sequence was found in a human donor with classical Hodgkin lymphoma. Sequencing used peripheral blood mononuclear cells (PBMCs), obtained before the fourth cycle of nivolumab. The chain has TRBV10-3 and TRBJ2-3; 9 nucleotides match TRBD2. The CDR3 DNA follows: TGTGCCATCAGTGGCGTGGGACTAGCCATAGATACGCAGTATTTT. It codes for CAISGVGLAIDTQYF.